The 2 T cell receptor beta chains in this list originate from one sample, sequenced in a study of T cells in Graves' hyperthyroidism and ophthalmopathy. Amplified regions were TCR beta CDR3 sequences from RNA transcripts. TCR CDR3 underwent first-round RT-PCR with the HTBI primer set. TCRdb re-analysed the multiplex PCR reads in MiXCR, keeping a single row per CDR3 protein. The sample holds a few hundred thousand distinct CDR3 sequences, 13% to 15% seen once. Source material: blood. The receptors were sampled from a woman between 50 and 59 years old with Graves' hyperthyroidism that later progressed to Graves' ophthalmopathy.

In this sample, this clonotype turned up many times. CDR3: CASSFEGPSRGDIQYF. The CDR3 region has the DNA TGCGCCAGCAGCTTCGAGGGGCCAAGCAGGGGGGACATTCAGTACTTC. The chain has TRBV5-1 and TRBJ2-4; possibly TRBD1 for D (7 bases). The CDR3 loop spans 16 amino acids. Trimming cost V 2 bases and J 8 bases, with 20 bases left between them. Looked up from germline, CDR1 is SGHRS and CDR2 is YFSETQ.

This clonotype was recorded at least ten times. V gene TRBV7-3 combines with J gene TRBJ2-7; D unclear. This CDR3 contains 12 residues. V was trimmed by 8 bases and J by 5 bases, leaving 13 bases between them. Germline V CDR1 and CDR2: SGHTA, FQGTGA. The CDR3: CASLKLGDEQYF. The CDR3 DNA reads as TGTGCCAGCCTAAAACTGGGTGACGAGCAGTACTTC.